The rows below give T cell receptor beta chains drawn from one sample of a study of Ad26.COV2.S vaccination and SARS-CoV-2 variants. Method: immunoSEQ multiplex PCR; TCRdb's copy keeps in-frame clones and lacks some. The data contain hundreds of thousands of clones, approximately 86% of them seen just once; the ten biggest clones take up about 10%. Source: peripheral blood, taken in a trial of Ad26.COV2.S vaccine versus placebo. These receptors all come from a person aged 18-60 years who received the Ad26.COV2.S COVID-19 vaccine or a placebo. Both conserved end residues are part of each CDR3. D genes are given only for firm matches. Clone size is shown for a subset of rows, as once, few, many or a class of expanded clone.

d_call: NA
cdr3_length: 14
j_call: TRBJ1-6
v_call: TRBV5-6
clone_size: NA
cdr3_nt: TGTGCCAGCAGCTTGAGGGGGAATAATTCACCCCTCCACTTT
cdr3_aa: CASSLRGNNSPLHF

d_call: NA
cdr3_length: 15
j_call: TRBJ1-6
v_call: TRBV7-2
clone_size: NA
cdr3_nt: TGTGCCAGCAGCTCAATTGCAGGGTCTGGTTCACCCCTCCACTTT
cdr3_aa: CASSSIAGSGSPLHF

d_call: TRBD2
cdr3_length: 13
j_call: TRBJ2-7
v_call: TRBV9
clone_size: NA
cdr3_nt: TGTGCCAGCAGCTTGGGAGGGGTGGGCGAGCAGTACTTC
cdr3_aa: CASSLGGVGEQYF

d_call: NA
cdr3_length: 15
j_call: TRBJ1-6
v_call: TRBV5-6
clone_size: NA
cdr3_nt: TGTGCCAGCAGCTTGACCGGACAGTCTTTTTCACCCCTCCACTTT
cdr3_aa: CASSLTGQSFSPLHF

d_call: NA
cdr3_length: 13
j_call: TRBJ2-7
v_call: TRBV20-1
clone_size: NA
cdr3_nt: TGCAGTGCCAGTCTGACTACCACCTACGAGCAGTACTTC
cdr3_aa: CSASLTTTYEQYF

d_call: TRBD1
cdr3_length: 17
j_call: TRBJ1-1
v_call: TRBV6-4
clone_size: NA
cdr3_nt: TGTGCCAGCAGTGACTCTGGGACAGGGGCACTGAACACTGAAGCTTTCTTT
cdr3_aa: CASSDSGTGALNTEAFF

d_call: NA
cdr3_length: 15
j_call: TRBJ2-3
v_call: TRBV19
clone_size: once
cdr3_nt: TGTGCCAGCCTGTCCGGGCGTGCGAGCACAGATACGCAGTATTTT
cdr3_aa: CASLSGRASTDTQYF

d_call: NA
cdr3_length: 16
j_call: TRBJ2-5
v_call: TRBV28
clone_size: NA
cdr3_nt: TGTGCCAGCAGTTTATATAGGCGTCGGGTACAAGAGACCCAGTACTTC
cdr3_aa: CASSLYRRRVQETQYF

d_call: NA
cdr3_length: 18
j_call: TRBJ1-4
v_call: TRBV5-1
clone_size: NA
cdr3_nt: TGCGCCAGCAGCTTTAACAGGGTCCAAACCAGAGAGGATGAAAAACTGTTTTTT
cdr3_aa: CASSFNRVQTREDEKLFF

d_call: NA
cdr3_length: 14
j_call: TRBJ2-7
v_call: TRBV27
clone_size: NA
cdr3_nt: TGTGCCAGCAGTTTTCTGGGGGGATCCTACGAGCAGTACTTC
cdr3_aa: CASSFLGGSYEQYF

d_call: TRBD2
cdr3_length: 16
j_call: TRBJ2-1
v_call: TRBV5-1
clone_size: NA
cdr3_nt: TGCGCCAGCAGCGCCCAACTTGGCGGGGGGGCCCATGAGCAGTTCTTC
cdr3_aa: CASSAQLGGGAHEQFF